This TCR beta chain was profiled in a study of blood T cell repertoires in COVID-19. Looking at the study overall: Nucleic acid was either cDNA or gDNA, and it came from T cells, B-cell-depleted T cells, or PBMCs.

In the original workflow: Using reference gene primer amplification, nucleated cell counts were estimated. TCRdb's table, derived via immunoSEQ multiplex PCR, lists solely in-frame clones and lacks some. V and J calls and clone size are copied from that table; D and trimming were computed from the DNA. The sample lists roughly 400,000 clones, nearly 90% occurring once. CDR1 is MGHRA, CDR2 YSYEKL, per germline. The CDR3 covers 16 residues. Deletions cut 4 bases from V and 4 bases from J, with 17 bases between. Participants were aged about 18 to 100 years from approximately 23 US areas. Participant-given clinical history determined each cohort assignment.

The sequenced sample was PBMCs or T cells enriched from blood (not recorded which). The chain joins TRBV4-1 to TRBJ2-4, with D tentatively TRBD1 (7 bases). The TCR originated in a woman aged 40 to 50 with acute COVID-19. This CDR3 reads CASSPVGGGVKNIQYF. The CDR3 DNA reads TGCGCCAGCAGCCCCGTTGGAGGGGGCGTTAAAAACATTCAGTACTTC.